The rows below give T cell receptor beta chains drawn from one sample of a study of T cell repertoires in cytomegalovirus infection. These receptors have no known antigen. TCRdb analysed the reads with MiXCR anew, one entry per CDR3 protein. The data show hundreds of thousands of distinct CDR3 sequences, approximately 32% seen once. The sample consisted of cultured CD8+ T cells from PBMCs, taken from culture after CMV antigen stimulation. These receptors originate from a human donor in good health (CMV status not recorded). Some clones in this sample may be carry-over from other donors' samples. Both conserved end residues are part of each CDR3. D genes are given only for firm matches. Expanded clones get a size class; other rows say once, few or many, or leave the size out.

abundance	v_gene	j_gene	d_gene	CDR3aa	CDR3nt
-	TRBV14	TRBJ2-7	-	CASSQGAFTYEQYF	TGTGCCAGCAGCCAAGGGGCATTTACCTACGAGCAGTACTTC
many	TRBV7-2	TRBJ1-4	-	CASSLEANLLAEKLFF	TGTGCCAGCAGCTTAGAAGCCAACCTTTTAGCTGAAAAACTGTTTTTT
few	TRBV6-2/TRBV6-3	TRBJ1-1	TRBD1	CASSYGQAEAFF	TGTGCCAGCAGCTATGGACAGGCCGAAGCTTTCTTT
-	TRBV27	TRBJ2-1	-	CASSADYGLFDEQFF	TGTGCCAGCAGTGCGGACTACGGGCTGTTTGATGAGCAGTTCTTC
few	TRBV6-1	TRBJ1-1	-	CASGPTGNTEAFF	TGTGCCAGCGGACCGACAGGTAACACTGAAGCTTTCTTT
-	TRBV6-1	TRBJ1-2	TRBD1	CASSVSTGLVYGYTF	TGTGCCAGCAGTGTCTCGACAGGGTTGGTGTATGGCTACACCTTC
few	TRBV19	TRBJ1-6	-	CASSIYLAGVSPLHF	TGTGCCAGTAGTATCTACTTGGCGGGAGTTTCACCCCTCCACTTT
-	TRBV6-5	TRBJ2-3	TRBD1	CASSLTGKDTQYF	TGTGCCAGCAGTCTGACAGGGAAGGATACGCAGTATTTT
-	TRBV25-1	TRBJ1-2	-	CASSGKYKGANGYTF	TGTGCCAGCAGTGGAAAATATAAAGGGGCGAATGGCTACACCTTC
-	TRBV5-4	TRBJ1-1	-	CASSLYGGGDTEAFF	TGTGCCAGCAGCTTGTATGGGGGTGGGGACACTGAAGCTTTCTTT
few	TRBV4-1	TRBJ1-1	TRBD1	CASSHRDSGRGEAFF	TGCGCCAGCAGCCATCGGGACAGCGGGCGAGGTGAAGCTTTCTTT
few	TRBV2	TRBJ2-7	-	CASSGVLGEQYF	TGTGCCAGCAGTGGTGTGTTGGGCGAGCAGTACTTC
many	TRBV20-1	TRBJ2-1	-	CSATKNWGNEQFF	TGCAGTGCCACGAAAAATTGGGGGAATGAGCAGTTCTTC
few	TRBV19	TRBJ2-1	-	CASSLTEVVNEQFF	TGTGCCAGTAGTTTGACAGAGGTGGTAAATGAGCAGTTCTTC
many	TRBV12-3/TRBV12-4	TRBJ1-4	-	CASSHSSEKLFF	TGTGCCAGCAGCCACAGTTCTGAAAAACTGTTTTTT
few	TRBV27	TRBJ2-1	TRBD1	CASSSIHTGGIMDEQFF	TGTGCCAGCAGTTCAATACATACAGGGGGGATTATGGATGAGCAGTTCTTC
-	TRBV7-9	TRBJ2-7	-	CASSLPLGAQGYEQYF	TGTGCTAGCAGCTTACCTCTCGGGGCCCAGGGTTACGAGCAGTACTTC
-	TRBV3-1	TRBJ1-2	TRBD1	CASSQGTGGSYGYTF	TGTGCCAGCAGCCAAGGAACAGGGGGCTCTTATGGCTACACCTTC
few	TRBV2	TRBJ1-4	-	CASRVTGPSNEKLFF	TGTGCCAGCAGAGTAACAGGCCCCAGTAATGAAAAACTGTTTTTT
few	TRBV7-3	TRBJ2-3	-	CASPYYVGDFTDTQYF	TGTGCCAGCCCTTATTACGTGGGGGACTTCACAGATACGCAGTATTTT
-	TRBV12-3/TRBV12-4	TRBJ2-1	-	CASSSRREYNEQFF	TGTGCCAGCAGCTCGCGCAGGGAGTACAATGAGCAGTTCTTC
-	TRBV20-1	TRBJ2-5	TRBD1	CSAEGAAQETQYF	TGCAGTGCCGAGGGGGCAGCTCAAGAGACCCAGTACTTC
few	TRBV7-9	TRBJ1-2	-	CASSLGAGQMDEGYTF	TGTGCCAGCAGTCTCGGAGCAGGTCAGATGGATGAGGGCTACACCTTC
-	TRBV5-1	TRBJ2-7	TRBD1	CASSFRDRVYEQYF	TGCGCCAGCAGCTTCCGGGACAGGGTCTACGAGCAGTACTTC
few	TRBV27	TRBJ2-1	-	CASSLGPHDEQFF	TGTGCCAGCAGTTTAGGTCCTCATGATGAGCAGTTCTTC
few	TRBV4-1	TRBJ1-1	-	CASSQGWGGTEAFF	TGCGCCAGCAGCCAAGGATGGGGAGGAACTGAAGCTTTCTTT